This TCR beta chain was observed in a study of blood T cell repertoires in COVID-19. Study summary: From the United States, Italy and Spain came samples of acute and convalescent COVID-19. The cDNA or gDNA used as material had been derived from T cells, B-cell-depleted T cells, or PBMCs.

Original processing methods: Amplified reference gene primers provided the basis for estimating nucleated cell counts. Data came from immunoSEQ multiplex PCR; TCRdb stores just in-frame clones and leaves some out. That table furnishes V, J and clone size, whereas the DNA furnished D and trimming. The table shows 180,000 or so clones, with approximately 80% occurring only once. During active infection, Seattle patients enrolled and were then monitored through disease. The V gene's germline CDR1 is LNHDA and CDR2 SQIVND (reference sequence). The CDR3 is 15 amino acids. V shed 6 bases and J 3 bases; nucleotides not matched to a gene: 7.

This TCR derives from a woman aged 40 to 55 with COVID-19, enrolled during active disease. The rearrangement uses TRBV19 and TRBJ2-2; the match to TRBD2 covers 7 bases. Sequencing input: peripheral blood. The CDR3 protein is CASSPAGLYTGELFF. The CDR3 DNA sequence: TGTGCCAGTAGCCCAGCGGGACTTTACACCGGGGAGCTGTTTTTT.